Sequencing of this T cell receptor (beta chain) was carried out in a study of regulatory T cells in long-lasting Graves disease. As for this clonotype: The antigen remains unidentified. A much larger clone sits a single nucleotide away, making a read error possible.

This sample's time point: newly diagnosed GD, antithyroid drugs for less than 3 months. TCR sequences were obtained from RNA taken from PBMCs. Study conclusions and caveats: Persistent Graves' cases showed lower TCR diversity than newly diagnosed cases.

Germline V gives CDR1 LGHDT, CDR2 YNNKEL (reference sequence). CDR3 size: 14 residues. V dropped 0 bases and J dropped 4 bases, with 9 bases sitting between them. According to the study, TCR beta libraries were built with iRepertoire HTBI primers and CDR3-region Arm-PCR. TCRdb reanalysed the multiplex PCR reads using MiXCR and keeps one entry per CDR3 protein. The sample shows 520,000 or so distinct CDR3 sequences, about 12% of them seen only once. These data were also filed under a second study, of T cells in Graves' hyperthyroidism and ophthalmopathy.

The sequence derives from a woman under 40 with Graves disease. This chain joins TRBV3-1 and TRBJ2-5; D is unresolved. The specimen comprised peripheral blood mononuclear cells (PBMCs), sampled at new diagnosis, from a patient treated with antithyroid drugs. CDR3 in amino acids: CASSQENLRETQYF. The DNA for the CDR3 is TGTGCCAGCAGCCAAGAAAACCTACGAGAGACCCAGTACTTC.